This T cell receptor (beta chain) was captured by sequencing in a study of cytomegalovirus exposure and HLA in healthy donors. The length of the CDR3 is 18 residues. The J segment lost 0 bases and the V segment lost 3 bases, leaving 9 bases of the junction unmatched. Per the germline V gene, CDR1 is LGHNA and CDR2 is YSLEER. The PCR employed 60 Vbeta primers together with 13 Jbeta primers. Some clones are missing from TCRdb's copy, which holds only in-frame ones; the method was immunoSEQ multiplex PCR. The table shows around 190,000 clones, with 70% to 80% occurring only once. Sequenced input: PBMCs. The sequence was obtained from a woman aged 45-59 years in good health and CMV-seronegative. This rearrangement joins TRBV4-3 to TRBJ2-3; TRBD2 matches at 10 bases. Here the CDR3 DNA reads TGCGCCAGCAGCCAGGAGACTAGCGGGCCTCTAAGCACAGATACGCAGTATTTT. This translates into CASSQETSGPLSTDTQYF.